This record covers a single T cell receptor (beta chain). Germline and junction disagree at one end, which may indicate a read error. The entry originates in a study of tumor and adjacent non-tumor tissue in lung cancer. The library came from three nested PCR rounds adapted from ARM-PCR protocols. TCRdb redid the calling of the multiplex PCR reads with MiXCR, one entry per CDR3 protein. The sample has about 110,000 distinct CDR3 sequences, roughly 73% seen once; the top ten hold roughly 35%. Germline lookup yields CDR1 SGHDN and CDR2 FVKESK. There are 14 residues in the CDR3. The template was RNA from unsorted bulk tissue.

The clonotype was recovered from a woman in her sixties or seventies with non-small cell lung cancer. The rearrangement uses TRBV14 and TRBJ2-2; no definite D call. Sequenced sample: lung tumor tissue. The CDR3 sequence: CASSRTPNTWELFF. For the CDR3, the DNA is TGTGCCAGCAGCCGGACCCCGAACACCTGGGAGCTGTTTTTT.